These T cell receptor beta chains were read from a single sample in a study of patients and donors after allogeneic stem cell transplantation. TCRdb re-analysed the RT-PCR reads in MiXCR, keeping a single row per CDR3 protein. Of about 230,000 distinct CDR3 sequences in the sample, less than 15% were seen once. Sequenced: blood, either unsorted or a sorted T cell fraction (not recorded which). The receptors originated from a human donor who was either an allogeneic HSCT recipient or a stem cell or donor lymphocyte infusion donor (not recorded which). It is not recorded whose cells these are; they may come from a transplant donor. Each CDR3 is given with its conserved first and last residue. A D gene is named only where the DNA matches it firmly. The size of a clone is reported for some rows only, either as once, few or many, or as a class for expanded clones.

v_gene	j_gene	d_gene	abundance	CDR3nt	CDR3aa
TRBV11-2	TRBJ2-5	TRBD2	many	TGTGCCAGCAGCTTAGAGCCTGGGACTACGGAGACCCAGTACTTC	CASSLEPGTTETQYF
TRBV20-1	TRBJ2-1	.	few	TGCAGTGCTAAAACAGGCCTTGAGCAGTTCTTC	CSAKTGLEQFF
TRBV20-1	TRBJ2-1	.	.	TGCAGTGCTAGAGCCCCGAGCACCTACAATGAGCAGTTCTTC	CSARAPSTYNEQFF
TRBV28	TRBJ2-2	TRBD2	.	TGTGCCAGCAGTTGGGGGCTAGCGGGTAACACCGGGGAGCTGTTTTTT	CASSWGLAGNTGELFF
TRBV25-1	TRBJ2-5	.	.	TGTGCCAGCAGGGGGGAATCGGCCCAGTACTTC	CASRGESAQYF
TRBV6-2/TRBV6-3	TRBJ1-5	.	.	TGTGCCAGCAGACAAACAGGGCGGACTCAGCCCCAGCATTTT	CASRQTGRTQPQHF
TRBV2	TRBJ1-2	TRBD1	medium-sized	TGTGCCAGCAGCGAAGCCCGGACAGGGAGAATTAACTATGGCTACACCTTC	CASSEARTGRINYGYTF
TRBV9	TRBJ2-2	.	.	TGTGCCAGCAGCCCCGGGGTGCCCGGGGAGCTGTTTTTT	CASSPGVPGELFF
TRBV20-1	TRBJ2-7	.	few	TGCAGTGCTAGAGGGGCCTACGAGCAGTACTTC	CSARGAYEQYF
TRBV4-2	TRBJ2-2	.	.	TGTGCCAGCCGACTAGGGGGCAGCGGGGAGCTGTTTTTT	CASRLGGSGELFF
TRBV2	TRBJ1-1	.	.	TGTGCCAGCCAAGTGGGGCGGGGTCGGCAGAAGAACACTGAAGCTTTCTTT	CASQVGRGRQKNTEAFF
TRBV5-1	TRBJ2-5	.	.	TGCGCCAGCAGCCACAGGGAGACCCAGTACTTC	CASSHRETQYF
TRBV7-9	TRBJ1-1	.	.	TGTGCCAGCAGCTATTTTACAGGGAACACTGAAGCTTTCTTT	CASSYFTGNTEAFF
TRBV5-1	TRBJ2-2	TRBD2	few	TGCGCCAGCAGCTTAAGCGGGAGTCGGGAGCTGTTTTTT	CASSLSGSRELFF
TRBV11-1	TRBJ2-3	TRBD2	.	TGTGCCAGCAGCTCGACTAGCGGAGATTTGGCGAGCACAGATACGCAGTATTTT	CASSSTSGDLASTDTQYF
TRBV9	TRBJ1-5	.	.	TGTGCCAGCAGCGCCGCCGGGACCAGCAATCAGCCCCAGCATTTT	CASSAAGTSNQPQHF
TRBV6-5	TRBJ1-1	TRBD1	few	TGTGCCAGCAGTTCCGGACAGGTGACTGAAGCTTTCTTT	CASSSGQVTEAFF